This entry lists 10 T cell receptor beta chains sequenced from one sample in a study of blood T cell repertoires in COVID-19. Sequenced by immunoSEQ multiplex PCR; TCRdb stores in-frame clones only, minus some. Of hundreds of thousands of clones detected, about 83% appear once; the ten largest clones hold over 8.5%. The sequenced sample consisted of peripheral blood. These receptors were taken from a woman between 50 and 59 years old who had recovered from COVID-19.

The chain uses TRBV7-9 and TRBJ1-2; no firm D call. This CDR3 region has 19 residues. The V end was cut by 6 bases, the J end by 3 bases, with 29 bases between. CDR1 is SEHNR, CDR2 FQNEAQ, per germline (reference sequence). CDR3 nucleotides: TGTGCCAGCAGTCCCAACTTATTCCGATACAGTCTACCTCACTATGGCTACACCTTC. It encodes CASSPNLFRYSLPHYGYTF. The entire variable domain, with the rest obtained from reference TRBV7-9 and TRBJ1-2, is as follows: DTGVSQNPRHKITKRGQNVTFRCDPISEHNRLYWYRQTLGQGPEFLTYFQNEAQLEKSRLLSDRFSAERPKGSFSTLEIQRTEQGDSAMYLCASSPNLFRYSLPHYGYTFGSGTRLTVV.

The chain uses TRBV27 and TRBJ2-7, with D perhaps matching TRBD1 (6 bases). V was clipped by 2 bases and J by 5 bases, with 10 bases between them. This CDR3 is built from 13 residues. Germline CDR1 reads MNHEY; CDR2 reads SMNVEV (reference sequence). CDR3 DNA sequence: TGTGCCAGCAGTTTAAACAGGGTGCACGAGCAGTACTTC. This encodes CASSLNRVHEQYF.

The chain joins TRBV7-3 to TRBJ2-3; 9 bases align to TRBD2. V lost 0 bases, J lost 4 bases, and 17 bases stayed unmatched. Germline-derived CDR1 and CDR2 are SGHTA and FQGTGA. The CDR3 runs to 20 residues. The DNA for the CDR3 is TGTGCCAGCAGCTTAACCCCTGGGCTAGCGGGGCCCCGGAGGGCAGATACGCAGTATTTT. Amino acid sequence: CASSLTPGLAGPRRADTQYF.

There are a few counts of this clone. The chain couples TRBV19 to TRBJ1-5, with D tentatively TRBD1 (5 bases). The CDR3 loop spans 14 amino acids. V lost 2 bases and J 6 bases, leaving 11 bases between the germline ends. CDR1 is LNHDA, CDR2 SQIVND, per germline (reference sequence). The DNA for the CDR3 is TGTGCCAGTAGTATATTGGGGCAGCTTCAGCCCCAGCATTTT. Translation: CASSILGQLQPQHF.

The chain couples TRBV6-2 or TRBV6-3 to TRBJ1-5; D not certain. The V gene lost 0 bases and the J gene lost 6 bases, with 9 bases spanning the gap. Germline values: CDR1 MNHEY, CDR2 SVGEGT. The length of the CDR3 is 14 residues. Here the CDR3 DNA reads TGTGCCAGCAGTTACTCGACTAGTTTTCAGCCCCAGCATTTT. It encodes CASSYSTSFQPQHF.

The CDR3 protein is CASSLGENYGYTF. In DNA, the CDR3 is TGTGCCAGCAGTTTAGGTGAGAACTATGGCTACACCTTC. This chain connects TRBV12-3 or TRBV12-4 to TRBJ1-2; D not certain. The CDR3 totals 13 residues. V was cut by 1 base and J by 2 bases, with 5 bases left in between.

With respect to this clone: The same CDR3 is also encoded by other DNA sequences in this sample. The chain combines TRBV28 with TRBJ1-3, with 7 bases aligning to TRBD1. The junction had 4 bases not matched to a gene; V was cut back by 5 bases and J by 0 bases. This CDR3 spans 15 amino acids. Germline V gene data show CDR1 as MDHEN and CDR2 as SYDVKM. CDR3 in DNA: TGTGCCAGCAGTAGCAGGGGGTTCTCTGGAAACACCATATATTTT. Translation gives CASSSRGFSGNTIYF.

The J gene is TRBJ2-7, the V gene TRBV4-1, with D unresolved. The CDR3 runs to 12 residues. Trimming shortened V by 5 bases and J by 5 bases, and 10 bases separated the two germline ends. Per the germline V gene, CDR1 is MGHRA and CDR2 is YSYEKL. The CDR3 sequence is CASSVRVNEQYF. The CDR3 bases are TGCGCCAGCAGCGTTCGGGTGAACGAGCAGTACTTC.

V is TRBV11-2 and J is TRBJ1-2, with D possibly being TRBD1 (6 bases). The V gene lost 5 bases and the J gene lost 4 bases, with 23 bases spanning the gap. CDR1 is SGHAT and CDR2 is FQNNGV in the germline V gene. The CDR3 totals 17 residues. DNA of the CDR3: TGTGCCAGCAGCCTAATGACAGGACCGCGGGCTTCCTATGGCTACACCTTC. This sequence encodes CASSLMTGPRASYGYTF.

The chain has TRBV10-2 and TRBJ1-5, with D possibly matching TRBD1 (6 bases). With 3 bases removed from V and 6 bases from J, the gap between germline ends came to 9 bases. This CDR3 has 13 residues. Germline loops: CDR1 WSHSY, CDR2 SAAADI. The CDR3 loop is CASSEQGSQPQHF. CDR3 in DNA: TGCGCCAGCAGTGAACAGGGATCTCAGCCCCAGCATTTT.